This note documents a single T cell receptor beta chain sequence. The antigen is undetermined. These data originate in a study of cytomegalovirus exposure and HLA in healthy donors. The V and J ends lost 10 bases and 6 bases respectively, with 15 bases between them. Germline loops: CDR1 ENHRY, CDR2 SYGVKD. This CDR3 has 13 amino acids. Study-wide results and caveats: One variant, a missense change in DCLRE1C, was linked in a later analysis to TCR beta V- and J-gene trimming. The productive fraction for most TCR beta V segments was about 87% or about 30% in an earlier analysis.

The PCR made use of 60 Vbeta and 13 Jbeta primers. Assay: immunoSEQ multiplex PCR; the TCRdb copy retains only in-frame clones and omits some. The sample carries 100,000 to 150,000 clones, around 72% recorded once. The clonotype originates from a human donor in good health. What was sequenced was PBMCs. The rearrangement joins TRBV10-3 to TRBJ2-2; perhaps TRBD2 as D (6 bases). CDR3 bases: TGTGCCACCCGACCTTGGGGGGCCGGGGAGCTGTTTTTT. It yields the protein CATRPWGAGELFF.